This is a list of T cell receptor beta chains from one sample in a study of blood T cell repertoires in COVID-19. Sequenced by immunoSEQ multiplex PCR; TCRdb stores in-frame clones only, minus some. The table lists 110,000 to 150,000 clones, approximately 85% of them singletons, with about 4% in the top ten. Sequenced input: peripheral blood. These receptors originate from a woman of 80 years or more with acute or convalescent COVID-19. Both conserved end residues are part of each CDR3. A D gene is named only where the DNA matches it firmly. A clone size is listed for some rows: how often the clone was seen (once, few, many), or a class if it is expanded.

clone size	V gene	D gene	J gene	CDR3 DNA	CDR3 protein
few	TRBV4-1	TRBD1	TRBJ1-5	TGCGCCAGCAGTTTTACGGGCAGGGGGCAAGATCAGCCCCAGCATTTT	CASSFTGRGQDQPQHF
NA	TRBV28	TRBD1	TRBJ2-1	TGTGCCAGCAGTTTTATCGGGACAGGGGTTGGCCCCAGCTCCTACAATGAGCAGTTCTTC	CASSFIGTGVGPSSYNEQFF
NA	TRBV6-4	NA	TRBJ2-1	TGTGCCAGCAGTGAATCGAAGAGAATGGGCGATGAGCAGTTCTTC	CASSESKRMGDEQFF
NA	TRBV2	NA	TRBJ2-1	TGTGCCAGCAAGGCGGCAGGGGCCTACAATGAGCAGTTCTTC	CASKAAGAYNEQFF
NA	TRBV10-3	TRBD1	TRBJ1-2	TGTGCCACGAGAGCAGGGGGCGCGGTCTCTAACTATGGCTACACCTTC	CATRAGGAVSNYGYTF
NA	TRBV6-5	NA	TRBJ2-5	TGTGCCAGCAGGACTACAGGGATGGAGGAGACCCAGTACTTC	CASRTTGMEETQYF
few	TRBV19	NA	TRBJ1-1	TGTGCCAGTAGTACCCCCGGACAGAACACTGAAGCTTTCTTT	CASSTPGQNTEAFF
few	TRBV12-3/TRBV12-4	NA	TRBJ1-3	TGTGCCAGCAGGAAACAGGGTAGGAACACCATATATTTT	CASRKQGRNTIYF
NA	TRBV5-5	TRBD2	TRBJ2-7	TGTGCCAGCAGCTTGGAAGGACTAGCGGGAGGGCCGGGGTACGAGCAGTACTTC	CASSLEGLAGGPGYEQYF
NA	TRBV7-7	NA	TRBJ2-4	TGTGCCAGCAGCTTTCATCGGGACTTCAAAAACATTCAGTACTTC	CASSFHRDFKNIQYF
NA	TRBV19	TRBD1	TRBJ1-2	TGTGCCAGTAGTATAGCGGACAGGGCCTACGGCTACACCTTC	CASSIADRAYGYTF
NA	TRBV5-1	TRBD2	TRBJ2-1	TGCGCCAGCAGCCCAACCGGGCGGGAGGGTAGCGATGAGCAGTTCTTC	CASSPTGREGSDEQFF
NA	TRBV4-2	NA	TRBJ1-1	TGTGCCAGCAGCCAAGTGGCAGGGGTAAGGAACACTGAAGCTTTCTTT	CASSQVAGVRNTEAFF
NA	TRBV7-6	NA	TRBJ2-1	TGTGCCAGCAGCTTAGCCCCAAGACCAGGATGGTCCAATGAGCAGTTCTTC	CASSLAPRPGWSNEQFF
NA	TRBV19	NA	TRBJ1-3	TGTGCCAGCTCGGTCTCCCGCGGAAACACCATATATTTT	CASSVSRGNTIYF
NA	TRBV19	NA	TRBJ2-1	TGTGCCAGTAGTATTCTTACGGGCGGGTTGGGTGAGCAGTTCTTC	CASSILTGGLGEQFF
NA	TRBV10-3	NA	TRBJ1-1	TGTGCCATCAGTGAACAGGGCATGAACACTGAAGCTTTCTTT	CAISEQGMNTEAFF
NA	TRBV11-2	TRBD1	TRBJ1-2	TGTGCCAGCAGCCGGGACAGAAACTATGGCTACACCTTC	CASSRDRNYGYTF
NA	TRBV10-1	TRBD1	TRBJ1-1	TGCGCCAGCAGTGAGGCGCCGGGACAGGGTACGACTGAAGCTTTCTTT	CASSEAPGQGTTEAFF
many	TRBV3-1/TRBV3-2	TRBD1	TRBJ2-7	TGTGCCAGCAGCCAACGGGCCCACAGGGGAGAGCAGTACTTC	CASSQRAHRGEQYF
NA	TRBV19	TRBD2	TRBJ2-2	TGTGCCAGTAACCCCGGACTAGCGGGGGGATACACCGGGGAGCTGTTTTTT	CASNPGLAGGYTGELFF
NA	TRBV19	NA	TRBJ1-6	TGTGCCAGTAGGGAGTATAATTCACCCCTCCACTTT	CASREYNSPLHF
NA	TRBV3-1/TRBV3-2	NA	TRBJ1-2	TGTGCCAGCAGCCAAGATGGGGGCTACTATGGCTACACCTTC	CASSQDGGYYGYTF
few	TRBV28	NA	TRBJ1-2	TGTGCCAGCAGTTTACAAACAACCTATGGCTACACCTTC	CASSLQTTYGYTF
NA	TRBV5-6	NA	TRBJ1-4	TGTGCCAGCAGCTTGTCTCCGAGTGAAAAACTGTTTTTT	CASSLSPSEKLFF
NA	TRBV7-2	NA	TRBJ1-1	TGTGCCAGCAGCTTAATCGCGGGGAGCGGAACTGAAGCTTTCTTT	CASSLIAGSGTEAFF
NA	TRBV4-2	TRBD1	TRBJ1-4	TGTGCCAGCAGCCAAGCCCGAATCACGTCGGGACAGACTGGTAATGAAAAACTGTTTTTT	CASSQARITSGQTGNEKLFF
NA	TRBV5-1	NA	TRBJ1-1	TGCGCCAGCAGCTTGGGGCGGGGAGAGCAAGCTTTCTTT	CASSLGRGEQAFF
NA	TRBV7-9	NA	TRBJ2-7	TGTGCCAGCAGCGGATTGACTAGTGGCTACGAGCAGTACTTC	CASSGLTSGYEQYF
once	TRBV27	NA	TRBJ2-7	TGTGCCAGCAGTTTATACAGGACCTACTCCTACGAGCAGTACTTC	CASSLYRTYSYEQYF
NA	TRBV14	NA	TRBJ1-2	TGTGCCAGCAGCTTTACAGGGATCGATGGCTACACCTTC	CASSFTGIDGYTF
NA	TRBV18	NA	TRBJ2-1	TGTGCCAGCTCCCCAACCCGACAGCCCTCCTACAATGAGCAGTTCTTC	CASSPTRQPSYNEQFF
NA	TRBV4-2	TRBD2	TRBJ2-5	TGTGCCAGCAGCCAAGTTTTAGCGGGAGTGGGGGAGACCCAGTACTTC	CASSQVLAGVGETQYF
few	TRBV15	TRBD1	TRBJ1-5	TGTGCCACCAGCAGGACGGGTGATATAGGACAGGGGAATCAGCCCCAGCATTTT	CATSRTGDIGQGNQPQHF
NA	TRBV9	TRBD1	TRBJ1-6	TGTGCCAGCAGCCGAGAAGGACAGGGGGATTCACCCCTCCACTTT	CASSREGQGDSPLHF
NA	TRBV5-1	NA	TRBJ2-7	TGCGCCAGCAGCTTGGGGGCGGGACCGACCTACGAGCAGTACTTC	CASSLGAGPTYEQYF
NA	TRBV27	TRBD1	TRBJ2-3	TGTGCCAGCAGTCCCACATGGGACAGCCAGGATACGCAGTATTTT	CASSPTWDSQDTQYF
NA	TRBV11-2	TRBD2	TRBJ2-7	TGTGCCAGCAGCCGTCTAATAGGGACTAGGGGGTCCTACGAGCAGTACTTC	CASSRLIGTRGSYEQYF
NA	TRBV5-5	NA	TRBJ1-4	TGTGCCAGCAGCTCACACCGATCAACTAATGAAAAACTGTTTTTT	CASSSHRSTNEKLFF
NA	TRBV20-1	NA	TRBJ2-1	TGCAGTGCGGCCACCTCGGAGATGCAGTTCTTC	CSAATSEMQFF
NA	TRBV21-1	NA	TRBJ1-4	TGTGCCAGCAGCAGACCCGAGGCATCTAATGAAAAACTGTTTTTT	CASSRPEASNEKLFF
NA	TRBV2	NA	TRBJ2-4	TGTGCCAGCCAAGGACAGAAAAACATTCAGTACTTC	CASQGQKNIQYF
NA	TRBV28	NA	TRBJ1-1	TGTGCCAGCAGTTCTACAGGTCTGAACACTGAAGCTTTCTTT	CASSSTGLNTEAFF
NA	TRBV11-2	TRBD2	TRBJ2-3	TGTGCCAGCAGCTTAACGGGAGGGCCCACAGATACGCAGTATTTT	CASSLTGGPTDTQYF